This entry features one T cell receptor beta chain sequence. This clone's antigen is unknown. The input lacks base qualities; no much larger clone sits a single base away. The CDR3 sequence holds 17 residues, the cysteine and phenylalanine included. Solely the CDR3 DNA is kept, with 51 bases framed from the first base. V and J lose 3 bases and 3 bases, and a span of 17 bases separates them. For CDR1 and CDR2, the germline V gene (reference sequence) lists SEHNR and FQNEAQ. This sample stems from a study of shared clonotypes between healthy human individuals (dated by TCRdb to about 2020). Context from the whole study: Three men and two women, aged 18 to 49 years, made up the cohort. Per donor, three plates each were used for CD4 naive and CD4 memory, two for CD8 naive, and one for CD8 memory. Blood TCR repertoires of about 5 healthy adults were deeply sequenced to estimate repertoire size and the extent of clonotype sharing between individuals. Different laboratories and diverse techniques were used to prepare libraries and sequence TCR repertoires, to increase sequencing depth and limit assay-specific biases. Leukapheresis yielded between about 0.85 and 10 billion PBMCs per donor. Overall study outcomes, separate from this receptor: Compared with non-shared clonotypes, the clonotypes found in all four sorted-subset donors had higher generation probabilities. When several donors were compared, the shared fraction of clonotypes was around 5% for naive CD4, roughly 3.3% for naive CD8, 2% to 2.5% for memory CD4, and under 0.5% for memory CD8. Naive subsets generally had larger estimated clonotype richness than memory subsets did. Pairwise subsampling indicated that sequencing depth was expected to affect the degree of clonotype sharing among donors. Rarefaction of sorted-subset datasets indicated incomplete sequencing despite the large sequencing depth. Because the study included a small number of donors, the genetic and exposure-history diversity represented was limited. Sampling was restricted to blood, and TCR repertoires in tissue are likely to differ from TCR repertoires in blood.

Using the deep immunoSEQ assay, TCR CDR3 regions were amplified from genomic DNA by multiplex PCR. Extracted genomic DNA from each cell subset was distributed evenly across all wells of several immunoSEQ 96-well plates, and each plate was treated as a replicate. For sorted subsets, approximately 210 ng of genomic DNA, equivalent to 25,000 to 35,000 T cell genomes, went into each replicate PCR. Purified libraries were quantified with a Qubit 3.0 fluorometer, sized on a Bioanalyzer 2100, and re-quantified with the KAPA Library Quantification kit. Each immunoSEQ 96-well plate was sequenced on its own single-read 150-cycle Illumina NextSeq 550 flow cell. The authors' pipeline ran thus. The immunoSEQ output contained only junctional sequences without quality scores, so filtering could not match that applied to full-length reads. To assign V/J genes and CDR3, sequences were annotated against IMGT germline references using PyIR, a Python wrapper for IgBLAST v1.9. Reads were removed for weak V/J assignments (E-value above 1e-6), missing CDR3, stop codons, out-of-frame junctions, or ambiguous translated residues. V3J clonotypes were defined as sequences sharing the same inferred V gene, J gene, and CDR3 amino acid sequence. The percentage overlap between two repertoires was calculated by dividing the number of shared unique clonotypes by the size of the smaller repertoire. Richness of each repertoire was evaluated using RTK rarefaction, the Chao1 estimator, and Recon v2.1 estimates of unobserved clonotypes. Generation probabilities for all TCRbeta clonotypes obtained by the gDNA method from a handful of donors were computed using OLGA. TCRdb's version of the immuneACCESS table is confined to in-frame rearrangements and falls short of the full clone set. An unresolved V gene accounts for under half of the shortfall where checked; the remainder is of unknown origin. D and trimming come from the DNA, and the V and J calls and clone size come from that table. In all, the sample holds a few million clones, and 90% to 95% of those were seen once. The top ten clonotypes cover 0.35% to 0.45% of the sample.

The donors were healthy, HIV-negative adults who had no recently reported acute infections or vaccinations. Every donor was a Caucasian adult living in Nashville, Tennessee, USA. CD4+ T cells were enriched by magnetic negative selection; naive cells were then positively selected on CD45RA, and the negative fraction formed the memory subset. After blood collection by leukapheresis, PBMCs were isolated using Ficoll-Histopaque density gradient centrifugation and then cryopreserved in the vapor phase of liquid nitrogen. Analytical flow cytometry was used to check the purity and quantity of each magnetically sorted T cell population. Genomic DNA was isolated from each sorted fraction and quantified by UV absorbance on a Nanodrop 2000c.

The chain joins TRBV7-9 to TRBJ1-4; the D gene remains uncertain. This TCR came from a man between 18 and 35 years old in good health. Some clones in this sample may be carry-over from other donors' samples. Specimen: naive CD4+ T cells from PBMCs. The cell subset or site label here, explained by the study, means: CD45RA+ positively selected. The CDR3 has the sequence CASSFNPVSRSNEKLFF. The DNA sequence follows: TGTGCCAGCAGCTTTAACCCAGTATCCAGATCTAATGAAAAACTGTTTTTT.